The present T cell receptor (beta chain) was sequenced within a study of CD8 T cells in Susac syndrome (dated by TCRdb to between 2019 and 2020). Regarding the study in general: The study used repertoire sequencing to test whether antigen drove CD8+ T cell activation and differentiation in Susac syndrome. Clonality of the CD8+ T cell repertoire was compared between 11 to 12 healthy donors, approximately 14 Susac syndrome patients and fewer than 16 multiple sclerosis patients. The paper's findings and limits, for the study overall: The study acknowledged that relatively few individuals were included in the TCR sequencing and HLA analysis.

High-throughput TCR beta sequencing profiled peripheral blood CD8+ and CD4+ T cells from healthy donors, Susac syndrome patients and multiple sclerosis patients. Healthy donors were age- and sex-matched controls. Bulk CD8+ and CD4+ T cells were purified by magnetic negative isolation, while CD8+ TEMRA cells were enriched using FACS. Blood was collected in EDTA tubes and processed within 24 hours, with PBMCs isolated through density gradient centrifugation. PBMCs intended for TCR sequencing were frozen in liquid nitrogen and were later thawed in a 37 degrees C water bath. A purity of at least 90% was achieved for sorted or isolated CD4+, CD8+ and CD8+ TEMRA cells. RNA was extracted using the RNeasy kit, and roughly 0.45 to 1 microgram was reverse transcribed with random hexamers. The immunoSEQ multiplex PCR assay, covering 54 Vbeta and 13 Jbeta segments, was used to amplify TCR beta CDR3 regions. Bias from PCR amplification was corrected by using a synthetic template baseline for primer optimization and for computational correction. The authors' pipeline ran thus. Reads were assigned to V, D and J genes according to IMGT and analyzed in immunoSEQ Analyzer, with only productive sequences retained. Clonality was calculated as one minus the Shannon entropy normalized by log2 of the number of productive unique sequences. For each patient and control, public and private clones were evaluated among the 100 most prevalent clones. A clone was defined as Susac-specific if it was absent from the healthy and MS cohorts, from 950 to 1,300 published viral clones and from other ImmuneACCESS disease sequences. The raw public data were reprocessed by TCRdb itself: fastp quality trimming at Q25, MiXCR clonotype calling, in-frame beta chains only. Every entry covers one CDR3 protein and lists the most common genes and DNA from its rows. The V and J calls were not made by the authors but by TCRdb's processing. The sample table shows over 95,000 distinct CDR3 sequences, and 80% to 95% are seen once. The ten largest clonotypes hold approximately 0.12% of the sample.

About this clonotype itself: This clone's antigen is unknown. The record has no base qualities; no much larger clone is one base away.

CDR1 and CDR2 are drawn from the germline V gene (reference sequence): SEHNR, FQNEAQ. From its cysteine to its phenylalanine, the CDR3 spans 13 amino acids. The sequence is cut down to CDR3 DNA, 39 bases in frame from base 1. V is shortened by 6 bases, J by 3 bases, and the region joining them spans 12 bases. Rearrangement joined TRBV7-9 to TRBJ2-7, with TRBD1 tentatively as D gene (5 bases match). The sequenced sample was CD8+ T cells from PBMCs. This TCR was sampled from a human donor in good health. For the CDR3, the sequence is CASRDDSHYEQYF. DNA sequence: TGTGCCAGCAGAGATGACAGCCACTACGAGCAGTACTTC.